The 29 T cell receptor beta chains presented below share a single source sample, sequenced in a study of blood T cell repertoires in COVID-19. Clones were sequenced by immunoSEQ multiplex PCR, and TCRdb holds only the in-frame ones, with some missing. The sample records about 250,000 clones, 88% being singletons. The sequencing sample was made of PBMCs or T cells enriched from blood (not recorded which). The receptor source for this set is a woman aged 45 to 65 who had recovered from COVID-19.

This sequence joins TRBV5-1 and TRBJ1-1, with D perhaps TRBD1 (5 bases). The CDR3 runs 13 residues. V was cut by 9 bases and J by 0 bases, with 12 bases left in between. The germline gives CDR1 SGHRS, CDR2 YFSETQ. CDR3 residues: CATQEGVNTEAFF. In DNA form, the CDR3 reads TGCGCCACCCAGGAAGGGGTGAACACTGAAGCTTTCTTT.

The CDR3 reads CASTTGQGRRNGYTF. CDR3 coding DNA: TGTGCCAGTACTACGGGACAGGGGCGACGAAATGGCTACACCTTC. This chain connects TRBV19 to TRBJ1-2; 10 bases match TRBD1. There are 15 residues in the CDR3. J gave up 6 bases and V 7 bases, and 11 bases lay outside the gene matches. In germline, CDR1 is LNHDA, CDR2 SQIVND (reference sequence).

This clone was recorded only once. J is TRBJ2-1 and V is TRBV11-1; 7 bases fit TRBD2. Germline V CDR1 and CDR2: SGHAT, FQDESV (reference sequence). The CDR3 has 16 residues. With V trimmed by 5 bases and J by 7 bases, 14 bases remained unmatched. The DNA of the CDR3 is TGTGCCAGCAGCCCTGGCACGGCGGGAGCGTGGAATGAGCAGTTCTTC. Residues: CASSPGTAGAWNEQFF.

The J gene is TRBJ2-2, the V gene TRBV11-1; D uncertain. Trimming pared 6 bases from V and 6 bases from J, leaving 8 bases between. The germline CDR1 and CDR2 sequences are SGHAT and FQDESV (reference sequence). The CDR3 extends over 12 amino acids. DNA of the CDR3: TGTGCCAGCAGTCCAGGTCCCGGGGAGCTGTTTTTT. Its protein is CASSPGPGELFF.

The V and J genes are TRBV30 and TRBJ1-2; D is possibly TRBD1 (5 bases). The CDR3 has 14 residues. Germline V gene lookup returns CDR1 GTSNPN and CDR2 SVGIG (reference sequence). Trimming removed 7 bases at V and 4 bases at J, with 19 bases between. Here the CDR3 reads CASPKDAGGYGYTF. DNA for the CDR3: TGTGCCTCTCCGAAGGACGCGGGGGGCTATGGCTACACCTTC. Full variable domain (missing parts from reference TRBV30 and TRBJ1-2): SQTIHQWPATLVQPVGSPLSLECTVEGTSNPNLYWYRQAAGRGLQLLFYSVGIGQISSEVPQNLSASRPQDRQFILSSKKLLLSDSGFYLCASPKDAGGYGYTFGSGTRLTVV.

The chain links TRBV24-1 to TRBJ2-3, with D tentatively TRBD1 (5 bases). V was shortened by 2 bases and J by 0 bases, with 11 bases between the two germline ends. The CDR3 loop spans 16 amino acids. Germline CDR1 is KGHDR and CDR2 is SFDVKD. The CDR3 nucleotides are TGTGCCACCAGTGATTACGACAGAAAAAGCACAGATACGCAGTATTTT. Translation: CATSDYDRKSTDTQYF.

This chain uses TRBV18 with TRBJ1-6; a weak D match, TRBD1 (6 bases). Trimming removed 5 bases at V and 8 bases at J, with 13 bases between. The germline CDR1 and CDR2 sequences are KGHSH and LQKENI. The CDR3 is made up of 14 amino acids. The CDR3 sequence is CASSSTGMDSPLHF. The CDR3 nucleotides read TGTGCCAGCTCATCAACAGGGATGGATTCACCCCTCCACTTT.

This chain uses TRBV4-2 with TRBJ2-7; D not certain. Germline V gives CDR1 LGHNA, CDR2 YNFKEQ. With 0 bases removed from V and 0 bases from J, the gap between germline ends came to 9 bases. CDR3 length: 15 residues. CDR3 region: CASSQEVYSSYEQYF. In DNA, the CDR3 is TGTGCCAGCAGCCAAGAGGTTTACAGCTCCTACGAGCAGTACTTC.

This clone was detected once. The gene calls are TRBV4-3 and TRBJ2-3; D gene unclear. V dropped 0 bases and J dropped 2 bases, with 6 bases sitting between them. The CDR3 is 14 residues long. Germline V lookup: CDR1 LGHNA, CDR2 YSLEER. The CDR3 reads CASSQDHNTDTQYF. The CDR3 region has the DNA TGCGCCAGCAGCCAAGATCACAACACAGATACGCAGTATTTT.

The chain links TRBV18 to TRBJ1-2; D remains ambiguous. This CDR3 contains 15 residues. Trimming took 2 bases from V and 4 from J, leaving 14 bases between them. From germline, CDR1 is KGHSH and CDR2 LQKENI. DNA for the CDR3: TGTGCCAGCTCACCAAACCGGGTCGACGTCTATGGCTACACCTTC. It yields the protein CASSPNRVDVYGYTF. Based on the CDR3 plus reference TRBV18 and TRBJ1-2, the full variable domain is NAGVMQNPRHLVRRRGQEARLRCSPMKGHSHVYWYRQLPEEGLKFMVYLQKENIIDESGMPKERFSAEFPKEGPSILRIQQVVRGDSAAYFCASSPNRVDVYGYTFGSGTRLTVV.

The CDR3 spells CASISSYEQYF. DNA for the CDR3: TGTGCCAGCATCTCCAGCTACGAGCAGTACTTC. The chain employs TRBV28 and TRBJ2-7, with D unresolved. The CDR3 is made up of 11 amino acids. The germline V and J ends were trimmed by 7 bases and 3 bases, with 7 bases remaining between them. Germline CDR1 MDHEN, CDR2 SYDVKM.

This clone turned up a few times. The chain has TRBV10-3 and TRBJ1-4; the D gene is possibly TRBD1 (5 bases). V was pared by 6 bases and J by 8 bases, with 13 bases between. The CDR3 contains 13 residues. Germline CDR1 reads ENHRY; CDR2 reads SYGVKD. The CDR3 here is CAISPGKGEKLFF. The DNA for the CDR3 is TGTGCCATCAGCCCAGGGAAAGGGGAAAAACTGTTTTTT.

The chain combines TRBV19 with TRBJ2-3; 9 nucleotides agree with TRBD1. Looked up from germline, CDR1 is LNHDA and CDR2 is SQIVND (reference sequence). This CDR3 is 17 amino acids long. Trimming removed 4 bases from V and 0 bases from J; junction bases left unmatched: 8. CDR3 region: CASSRRGQGYSTDTQYF. For the CDR3, the DNA is TGTGCCAGTAGTAGAAGGGGACAGGGCTATAGCACAGATACGCAGTATTTT.

The chain has TRBV2 and TRBJ2-7; 8 bases are shared with TRBD1. The V and J ends lost 6 bases and 0 bases, in that order; junction bases with no gene match: 7. The V gene's germline CDR1 is SNHLY and CDR2 FYNNEI. The CDR3 runs 15 residues. The CDR3 DNA follows: TGTGCCAGCAGGAGACAGGGGTTAGCCTCCTACGAGCAGTACTTC. This translates into CASRRQGLASYEQYF.

V gene TRBV27 combines with J gene TRBJ2-7, with TRBD1 as a possible D gene (7 bases). Germline values: CDR1 MNHEY, CDR2 SMNVEV (reference sequence). CDR3 length: 16 amino acids. V dropped 7 bases and J dropped 2 bases, with 21 bases sitting between them. In DNA, the CDR3 is TGTGCCAGCACTCCATCGGGGGTCAGGGGGGCCTACGAGCAGTACTTC. Its translation is CASTPSGVRGAYEQYF.

The gene calls are TRBV6-4 and TRBJ2-5; 10 bases agree with TRBD1. CDR1 is MRHNA, CDR2 SNTAGT, per germline. V gave up 7 bases and J gave up 2 bases; unmatched junction bases: 10. There are 16 residues in the CDR3. The CDR3 loop reads CASKTLDRGLQETQYF. The CDR3 nucleotides read TGTGCCAGCAAGACACTCGACAGGGGGCTTCAAGAGACCCAGTACTTC.

CDR3 sequence reads: CASSAYTSGSWSEQFF. CDR3 bases: TGTGCCAGCAGCGCGTACACTAGCGGGAGCTGGTCTGAGCAGTTCTTC. The chain joins TRBV11-2 to TRBJ2-1; 11 positions agree with TRBD2. Germline trimming cut 5 bases from V and 9 bases from J; bases unmatched to any gene: 12. Germline CDR1 reads SGHAT; CDR2 reads FQNNGV. This CDR3 spans 16 amino acids.

The chain carries TRBV10-2 and TRBJ1-2, with a weak D call TRBD1 (6 bases). V lost 6 bases to trimming and J lost 3 bases, with 11 bases between them. Germline V lookup: CDR1 WSHSY, CDR2 SAAADI. CDR3 size: 13 residues. DNA of the CDR3: TGCGCCAGCAGCCCTTACAGGGACTATGGCTACACCTTC. Translating gives CASSPYRDYGYTF.

This clone appeared a single time. The chain combines TRBV27 with TRBJ2-7; D may be TRBD2 (6 bases). The CDR3 loop spans 13 amino acids. Germline-derived CDR1 and CDR2 are MNHEY and SMNVEV (reference sequence). V lost 5 bases, J lost 5 bases, and 13 bases lay in between. The CDR3 DNA reads as TGTGCCAGCAGTCCGGGACTTGCTAACGAGCAGTACTTC. It yields the protein CASSPGLANEQYF.

The chain recombines TRBV7-2 with TRBJ2-1; 9 positions match TRBD2. V trimming: 1 base; J trimming: 9 bases; junction bases outside the gene matches: 10. The CDR3 has 16 residues. Germline CDR1 and CDR2: SGHTA and FQGNSA. Here the CDR3 reads CASSLGLSGRQGEQFF. The CDR3 region has the DNA TGTGCCAGCAGCTTAGGGTTGAGCGGGAGGCAGGGTGAGCAGTTCTTC.

The table lists this clone with a count of one. The DNA for the CDR3 is TGTGCCAGCAGTTACGACAGTCTTCAGGGCTACACCTTC. It is translated as CASSYDSLQGYTF. J is TRBJ1-2 and V is TRBV6-6, with D possibly matching TRBD1 (5 bases). The CDR3 has 13 amino acids. In germline, CDR1 is MNHNY, CDR2 SVGAGI (reference sequence). Trimming took off 2 bases at V and 8 bases at J, with 12 bases between the two ends.

The chain recombines TRBV6-2 or TRBV6-3 with TRBJ1-3; D is undetermined. Germline-derived CDR1 and CDR2 are MNHEY and SVGEGT. This CDR3 has 15 residues. Deletions cut 5 bases from V and 0 bases from J, with 11 bases between. The CDR3 loop reads CASSLRTPSGNTIYF. As DNA, the CDR3 is TGTGCCAGCAGTCTCAGGACTCCCTCTGGAAACACCATATATTTT.

This chain joins TRBV5-1 and TRBJ2-1; TRBD2 matches 14 bases. This CDR3 spans 17 amino acids. V trimming: 4 bases; J trimming: 5 bases; junction bases outside the gene matches: 8. Germline V gives CDR1 SGHRS, CDR2 YFSETQ. CDR3 sequence reads: CASSPMTSGRGNNEQFF. The CDR3 bases are TGCGCCAGCAGCCCCATGACTAGCGGGAGGGGAAACAATGAGCAGTTCTTC.

The rearrangement joins TRBV18 to TRBJ2-5, with TRBD2 matching over 8 bases. CDR3 length: 17 residues. Germline-derived CDR1 and CDR2 are KGHSH and LQKENI. The junction had 11 bases not matched to a gene; V was cut back by 0 bases and J by 5 bases. CDR3 DNA sequence: TGTGCCAGCTCACCACCTGGACGGGAGGGCATCCTGGAGACCCAGTACTTC. The encoded protein is CASSPPGREGILETQYF.

The genes are TRBV7-9 and TRBJ1-3, with D perhaps matching TRBD1 (6 bases). Trimming stripped 10 bases from V and 1 base from J, with 8 bases between. CDR1 is SEHNR, CDR2 FQNEAQ, per germline (reference sequence). The CDR3 runs 12 residues. Here the CDR3 DNA reads TGTGCCACAGGGGCATCTGGAAACACCATATATTTT. Its translation: CATGASGNTIYF.

V usage is TRBV10-3 and J usage is TRBJ1-6; perhaps TRBD1 as D (5 bases). There are 13 residues in the CDR3. Germline values: CDR1 ENHRY, CDR2 SYGVKD. V gave up 7 bases and J gave up 3 bases, with 7 bases separating them. The CDR3 DNA sequence: TGTGCCATCAAAACAGGCTATAATTCACCCCTCCACTTT. Its translation: CAIKTGYNSPLHF.

The chain joins TRBV5-5 to TRBJ2-2; TRBD2 might be the D (6 bases). Germline V gene sequence: CDR1 SGHKS, CDR2 YYEKEE (reference sequence). V lost 2 bases to trimming and J lost 2 bases, with 10 bases between them. This CDR3 contains 15 residues. CDR3 in DNA: TGTGCCAGCAGCTTAGGGCGGGGAAACACCGGGGAGCTGTTTTTT. This sequence encodes CASSLGRGNTGELFF.

The chain is built from TRBV18 and TRBJ2-1; 10 nucleotides match TRBD1. The germline V gene encodes CDR1 KGHSH and CDR2 LQKENI. The CDR3 consists of 15 residues. Unmatched junction bases numbered 5, after V lost 3 bases and J lost 6 bases. Here the CDR3 reads CASSPLGTGVNEQFF. CDR3 nucleotides: TGTGCCAGCTCACCTCTCGGGACAGGGGTCAATGAGCAGTTCTTC.

The chain links TRBV14 to TRBJ1-2; no clear D gene. The CDR3 extends over 13 amino acids. From germline, CDR1 is SGHDN and CDR2 FVKESK. Trimming took off 5 bases at V and 6 bases at J, with 13 bases between the two ends. CDR3 sequence reads: CASSTQISHGYTF. DNA of the CDR3: TGTGCCAGCAGCACACAAATTTCCCATGGCTACACCTTC.